This T cell receptor (beta chain) was sequenced during a study of OX40 agonist ivuxolimab in advanced cancers. For context, the study as a whole: The costimulatory receptor OX40 (CD134) was targeted by ivuxolimab, a fully human IgG2 agonistic monoclonal antibody. Intravenous ivuxolimab was administered to patients every 2 weeks at six dose levels: 0.01, 0.1, 0.3, 1.5, 3 and 10 mg/kg. Among the roughly 52 dose-escalation patients, some 19 had hepatocellular carcinoma, 15 or so melanoma, 9 renal cell carcinoma and 9 head and neck cancer. In the dose-escalation cohort, more than 80% of patients were male, and the mean age was around 60 years with a range of roughly 23 to 90. Prior anti-PD-1, anti-PD-L1 or anti-CTLA-4 therapy was permitted, and checkpoint inhibitors had been received by 30% to 40% of dose-escalation patients. Partial responses occurred in three dose-escalation patients, of whom one had hepatocellular carcinoma and two had cutaneous melanoma. The purpose of peripheral TCRbeta sequencing was to test whether ivuxolimab changed TCR sequence diversity and led to clonal T-cell expansion. The paper describes the monotherapy dose-escalation part (N ≈ 52 patients) of the phase I trial of ivuxolimab.

To sequence the TCRbeta CDR3 region, genomic DNA was isolated from the sorted cells. The immunoSEQ Assay was used for sequencing of TCRbeta CDR3 regions. TCRdb limited this immuneACCESS table to in-frame rearrangements with V and J called. A share of clones is missing; checked studies link under half to unresolved V genes, and the rest is unexplained. The sample yields 70,000 to 80,000 clones; around 90% were counted once. The ten top clones hold less than 0.55% of the sample. This clone has a single count. Its antigen specificity is not known. The record has no base qualities; no much larger clone is one base away. The paper as a whole reports these results and caveats: After ivuxolimab, expanded clones were on average more numerous among CD8+ T cells than among CD4+ T cells. At doses of 0.1 to 3.0 mg/kg, clonal expansion of both CD4+ and CD8+ T cells in blood was seen between baseline and week 6. Partial responders in the 0.1-3.0 mg/kg groups had among the lowest normalized peripheral clonal expansion, especially among CD8+ T cells. The antigen specificity of the clonally expanded peripheral T cells was not determined. Low levels of normalized T-cell clonal expansion were also seen in some patients who did not respond.

V and J are truncated by 5 bases and 0 bases respectively, leaving an intervening sequence of 7 bases. The CDR3 holds 14 amino acids from the cysteine to the phenylalanine. CDR3 DNA is the only sequence kept; it has 42 bases, read in frame from the first base. The germline V gene (reference sequence) supplies CDR1 LNHDA and CDR2 SQIVND. Patients with autoimmune disease history or receiving systemic immunosuppression were excluded from the trial. Peripheral blood for TCR sequencing was drawn from every dose cohort at baseline, at cycle 4 day 1 and at cycle 7 day 1. The samples were taken from a phase I, first-in-human, multicenter, open-label dose-escalation trial of ivuxolimab. Adults with locally advanced or metastatic head and neck squamous cell, hepatocellular, melanoma or renal cell carcinoma were enrolled in the trial. Before TCR sequencing, CD4+ T cells and CD8+ T cells from peripheral blood were sorted into separate populations.

The sample in question was CD4+ or CD8+ T cells sorted from blood, obtained in a trial of the OX40 agonist ivuxolimab. This TCR was recovered from an adult with an advanced solid tumor such as melanoma, head and neck, liver or kidney cancer. The sequence joins TRBV19 to TRBJ1-4; no D gene call is confident. The CDR3 corresponds to CASSHGATNEKLFF. The DNA sequence is TGTGCCAGTAGTCATGGTGCAACTAATGAAAAACTGTTTTTT.